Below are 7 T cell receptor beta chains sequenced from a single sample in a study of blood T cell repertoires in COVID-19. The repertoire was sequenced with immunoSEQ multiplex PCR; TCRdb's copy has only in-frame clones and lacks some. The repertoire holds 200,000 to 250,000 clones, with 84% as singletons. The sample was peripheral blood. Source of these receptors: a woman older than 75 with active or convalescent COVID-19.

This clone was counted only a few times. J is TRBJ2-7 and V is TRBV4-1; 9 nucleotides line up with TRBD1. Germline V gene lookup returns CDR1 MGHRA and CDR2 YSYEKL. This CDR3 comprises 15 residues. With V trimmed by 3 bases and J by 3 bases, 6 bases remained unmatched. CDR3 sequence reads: CASSQRQGEFYEQYF. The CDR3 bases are TGCGCCAGCAGCCAGAGACAGGGGGAGTTCTACGAGCAGTACTTC.

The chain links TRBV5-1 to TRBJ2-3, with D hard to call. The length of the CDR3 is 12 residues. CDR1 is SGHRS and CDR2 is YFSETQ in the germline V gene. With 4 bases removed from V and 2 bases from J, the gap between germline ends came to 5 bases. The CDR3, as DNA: TGCGCCAGCAGCCCAAACACAGATACGCAGTATTTT. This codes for CASSPNTDTQYF.

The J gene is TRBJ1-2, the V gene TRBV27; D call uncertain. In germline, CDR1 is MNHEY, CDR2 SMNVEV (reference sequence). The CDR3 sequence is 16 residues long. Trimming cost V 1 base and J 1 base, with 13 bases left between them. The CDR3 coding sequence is TGTGCCAGCAGTTTATATTCGGACTCCCGTAACTATGGCTACACCTTC. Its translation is CASSLYSDSRNYGYTF.

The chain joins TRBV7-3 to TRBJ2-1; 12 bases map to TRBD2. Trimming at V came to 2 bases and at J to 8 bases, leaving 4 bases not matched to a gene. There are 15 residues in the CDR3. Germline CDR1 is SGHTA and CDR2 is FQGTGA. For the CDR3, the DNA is TGTGCCAGCAGCTTACGACTAGCGGGAGTCGATGAGCAGTTCTTC. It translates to CASSLRLAGVDEQFF.

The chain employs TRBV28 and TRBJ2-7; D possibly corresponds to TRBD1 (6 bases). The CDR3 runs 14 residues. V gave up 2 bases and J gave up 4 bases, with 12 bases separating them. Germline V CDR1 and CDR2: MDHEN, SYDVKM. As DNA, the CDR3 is TGTGCCAGCAGTTTACGAGGGGGTGGGTACGAGCAGTACTTC. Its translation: CASSLRGGGYEQYF.

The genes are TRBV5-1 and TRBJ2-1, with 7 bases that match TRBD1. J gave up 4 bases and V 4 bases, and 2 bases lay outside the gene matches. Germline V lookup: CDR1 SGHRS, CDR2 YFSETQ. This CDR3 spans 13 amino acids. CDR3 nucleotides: TGCGCCAGCAGCCTGGGACAGTACAATGAGCAGTTCTTC. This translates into CASSLGQYNEQFF.

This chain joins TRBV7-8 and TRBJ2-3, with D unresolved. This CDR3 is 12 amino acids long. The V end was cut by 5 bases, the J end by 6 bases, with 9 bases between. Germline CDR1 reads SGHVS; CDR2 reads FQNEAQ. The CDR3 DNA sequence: TGTGCCAGCAGCGTATCCCGGGATACGCAGTATTTT. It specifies CASSVSRDTQYF.